This T cell receptor beta chain was documented in a study of control samples from healthy donors and cancer patients. Sequencing was performed with immunoSEQ multiplex PCR; in TCRdb, only in-frame clones are kept and a portion is missing. The sample yields 50,000 to 55,000 clones, 75% to 90% seen once. The clonotype was recovered from a man in his sixties with head and neck cancer. The sample taken for sequencing was PBMCs.

CDR3 sequence reads: CASSLPGGSNNEQFF. CDR3 DNA sequence: TGTGCCAGCAGCTTGCCTGGCGGATCAAACAATGAGCAGTTCTTC. This rearrangement joins TRBV11-2 to TRBJ2-1; D gene unclear. The CDR3 loop spans 15 amino acids. Germline CDR1 reads SGHAT; CDR2 reads FQNNGV. V was pared by 3 bases and J by 5 bases, with 14 bases between.